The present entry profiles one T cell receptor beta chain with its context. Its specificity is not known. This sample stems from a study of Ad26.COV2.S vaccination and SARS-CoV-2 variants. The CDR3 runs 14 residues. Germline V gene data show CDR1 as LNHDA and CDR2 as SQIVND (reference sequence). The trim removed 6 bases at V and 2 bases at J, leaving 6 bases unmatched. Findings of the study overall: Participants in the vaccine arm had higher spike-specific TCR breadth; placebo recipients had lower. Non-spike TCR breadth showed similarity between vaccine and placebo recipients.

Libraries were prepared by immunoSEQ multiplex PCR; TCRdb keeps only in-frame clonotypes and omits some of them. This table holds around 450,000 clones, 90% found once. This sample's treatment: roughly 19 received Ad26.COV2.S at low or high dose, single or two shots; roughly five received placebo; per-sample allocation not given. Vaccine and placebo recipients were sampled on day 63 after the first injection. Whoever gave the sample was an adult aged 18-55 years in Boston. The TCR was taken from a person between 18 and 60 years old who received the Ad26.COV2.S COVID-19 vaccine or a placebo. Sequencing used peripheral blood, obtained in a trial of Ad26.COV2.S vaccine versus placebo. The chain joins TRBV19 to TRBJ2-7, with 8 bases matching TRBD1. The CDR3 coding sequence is TGTGCCAGTAGCCAACAGGGGGTACCCTACGAGCAGTACTTC. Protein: CASSQQGVPYEQYF.